This record looks at one TCR beta chain sequence and its context. Its specificity is unknown. The read finishes 3 residues shy of the CDR3 end, and the germline J gene is used to complete it. CDR1 is MRHNA and CDR2 is SNTAGT in the germline V gene. The CDR3 runs to 14 residues. V lost 8 bases and J 11 bases, leaving 19 bases between the germline ends. The data belong to a study of T cells in women clearing cervical HPV infection. Study information: Cases were women with histologically confirmed HPV16-related CIN3 or worse, including 2 invasive cancers. Controls were women whose single incident HPV16 infection cleared within 12 months without precancer or cancer. The study, taken as a whole, reports: It is unknown whether associations predate infection; no effector/memory or HPV-specific sorting.

Profiled with immunoSEQ multiplex PCR; TCRdb holds only in-frame clones, not every one. Its table lists 30,000 to 35,000 clones. This sequence was found in a woman aged 18 to 69 with a cervical HPV16 infection that either progressed to CIN3+ or cleared (not recorded which). The rearrangement joins TRBV6-4 to TRBJ1-6; D might be TRBD1 (6 bases). The sample consisted of blood buffy coat. The CDR3 protein is CASELDLDRPPLHF. The sequenced part of the CDR3 DNA is TGTGCCAGCGAGCTTGATCTGGACAGACCACCC.